This T cell receptor (beta chain) was obtained from a study of blood T cell repertoires in COVID-19. The CDR3 runs to 14 residues. J was trimmed by 5 bases and V by 0 bases; bases with no gene match: 1. Germline V lookup: CDR1 MNHEY, CDR2 SVGAGI. Clones were read by immunoSEQ multiplex PCR, and TCRdb kept only the in-frame ones, dropping some. The table records about 180,000 clones, more than 65% of them present only once. Participants reported their clinical history, and cohort assignment relied on those reports. Symptom resolution, clearance, or two negative PCRs marked donors in Cohort 3 as recovered.

The chain joins TRBV6-5 to TRBJ1-5; 7 positions agree with TRBD1. Specimen: PBMCs or T cells enriched from blood (not recorded which). The receptor comes from a man aged 55 to 69 who had recovered from COVID-19. CDR3 sequence (DNA): TGTGCCAGCAGTTACTCACAGGGGTATCAGCCCCAGCATTTT. Its protein product is CASSYSQGYQPQHF.